These 12 T cell receptor beta chains were all obtained from the same sample, sequenced in a study of T-cell reconstitution after alpha-beta-depleted transplantation in children. This sample's TCRbeta library carried unique molecular identifier barcodes. TCRdb used MiXCR to reprocess the PCR reads, holding one entry per CDR3 protein. Seen here are a few hundred thousand distinct CDR3 sequences, about 9.9% observed once, and the top ten hold around 24%. This specimen was peripheral blood, taken 180 days after TCRalphabeta/CD19-depleted stem cell transplant. The receptor source for this set is a male patient aged 2 to 10 who had a stem cell transplant for chronic granulomatous disease, so the T cells may come from the graft donor.

In this sample, this clonotype turned up many times. This chain connects TRBV14 to TRBJ2-1; TRBD2 aligns across 7 bases. V was clipped by 1 base and J by 7 bases; unmatched bases: 4. The CDR3 contains 14 residues. CDR1 is SGHDN, CDR2 FVKESK, per germline. As DNA, the CDR3 is TGTGCCAGCAGCCAAGTGCGGGAGCTAAATGAGCAGTTCTTC. Amino acids: CASSQVRELNEQFF.

The table lists this clonotype with many counts. This chain connects TRBV2 to TRBJ2-2; D is unclear. The CDR3 is 13 amino acids. Trimming shortened V by 8 bases and J by 3 bases, and 10 bases separated the two germline ends. The germline V gene has CDR1 SNHLY and CDR2 FYNNEI. The CDR3 loop reads CASRVQYTGELFF. CDR3 in DNA: TGTGCCAGCCGCGTCCAGTACACCGGGGAGCTGTTTTTT.

The table lists this clonotype with many counts. The rearrangement uses TRBV5-5 and TRBJ1-2; D is ambiguous. The V end lost 2 bases, the J end lost 7 bases, and 15 bases lay between the germline ends. Germline loops: CDR1 SGHKS, CDR2 YYEKEE (reference sequence). The CDR3 runs 14 residues. CDR3 sequence reads: CASSLNSRASGYTF. In DNA, the CDR3 is TGTGCCAGCAGCTTAAACAGTAGGGCTAGTGGCTACACCTTC. The whole variable domain, remainder taken from reference TRBV5-5 and TRBJ1-2, is DAGVTQSPTHLIKTRGQQVTLRCSPISGHKSVSWYQQVLGQGPQFIFQYYEKEERGRGNFPDRFSARQFPNYSSELNVNALLLGDSALYLCASSLNSRASGYTFGSGTRLTVV.

This clonotype has a count of ten or more. CDR3 in amino acids: CASSSGGAALNTGELFF. CDR3 nucleotide sequence: TGTGCCAGCAGTAGCGGGGGGGCTGCCTTGAACACCGGGGAGCTGTTTTTT. The chain joins TRBV12-3 or TRBV12-4 to TRBJ2-2, with TRBD2 identical over 10 bases. J gave up 1 base and V 5 bases, and 7 bases lay outside the gene matches. CDR3 length: 17 residues.

This clonotype was seen many times. The rearrangement links TRBV20-1 to TRBJ2-3; 10 bases are a match to TRBD2. Germline V gene sequence: CDR1 DFQATT, CDR2 SNEGSKA (reference sequence). Trimming cost V 1 base and J 2 bases; bases outside gene matches: 6. The length of the CDR3 is 16 residues. The CDR3 loop reads CSARGILAGNTDTQYF. CDR3 nucleotide sequence: TGCAGTGCTAGAGGGATACTAGCGGGGAACACAGATACGCAGTATTTT.

This clonotype was detected a few times. V usage is TRBV5-1 and J usage is TRBJ2-1, with 8 bases lining up with TRBD2. The ends lost 4 bases at V and 2 bases at J; junction bases unmatched: 8. The CDR3 contains 16 residues. Germline lookup yields CDR1 SGHRS and CDR2 YFSETQ. The CDR3 loop is CASSPLGRGAYNEQFF. For the CDR3, the DNA is TGCGCCAGCAGCCCCTTGGGGCGGGGGGCCTACAATGAGCAGTTCTTC. The full variable domain, with the rest looked up from reference TRBV5-1 and TRBJ2-1, is KAGVTQTPRYLIKTRGQQVTLSCSPISGHRSVSWYQQTPGQGLQFLFEYFSETQRNKGNFPGRFSGRQFSNSRSEMNVSTLELGDSALYLCASSPLGRGAYNEQFFGPGTRLTVL.

This clonotype was recorded at least ten times. The chain couples TRBV29-1 to TRBJ2-2, with D tentatively TRBD2 (5 bases). This CDR3 region has 12 residues. Trimming took off 7 bases at V and 7 bases at J, with 13 bases between the two ends. The V gene's germline CDR1 is SQVTM and CDR2 ANQGSEA. The CDR3 protein is CSAGLSGGELFF. The CDR3 DNA sequence: TGCAGCGCCGGACTCTCGGGCGGGGAGCTGTTTTTT.

Ten or more counts support this clonotype. The chain couples TRBV28 to TRBJ2-5; 8 nucleotides align to TRBD2. Germline V CDR1 and CDR2: MDHEN, SYDVKM. The CDR3 totals 15 residues. The junction had 7 bases not matched to a gene; V was cut back by 2 bases and J by 5 bases. The CDR3 sequence is CASSLSVAGSETQYF. DNA for the CDR3: TGTGCCAGCAGTTTAAGTGTAGCGGGAAGTGAGACCCAGTACTTC.

This clonotype was counted many times. V is TRBV7-9 and J is TRBJ2-7, with 10 bases lining up with TRBD2. Losses at the gene ends were 5 bases for V and 2 bases for J; bases not matched to a gene: 9. Germline lookup yields CDR1 SEHNR and CDR2 FQNEAQ (reference sequence). The CDR3 totals 16 residues. The CDR3 region has the DNA TGTGCCAGCAGCCCCCGGGGGACTAGCGCACCCTACGAGCAGTACTTC. As protein: CASSPRGTSAPYEQYF.

The CDR3 DNA reads as TGTGCCAGCAGCTGGGACCCGACAAGGAGCACTGAAGCTTTCTTT. Translation gives CASSWDPTRSTEAFF. The chain couples TRBV5-5 to TRBJ1-1; a weak D match, TRBD1 (5 bases). The germline gives CDR1 SGHKS, CDR2 YYEKEE (reference sequence). The CDR3 has 15 amino acids. V was pared by 3 bases and J by 4 bases, with 16 bases between.

Comment on this clonotype: This clone may be a read error of a much larger clone one base away. The chain couples TRBV29-1 to TRBJ1-2, with unresolved D. Germline CDR1 SQVTM, CDR2 ANQGSEA. This CDR3 is 11 amino acids long. CDR3 in amino acids: CSVGPLYGYPF. The CDR3, as DNA: TGCAGCGTAGGACCACTCTATGGCTACCCCTTC.

The sample holds many counts of this clonotype. This chain joins TRBV29-1 and TRBJ1-5; D might be TRBD1 (6 bases). The CDR3 is 14 residues long. The V end was cut by 7 bases, the J end by 4 bases, with 17 bases between. CDR1 SQVTM and CDR2 ANQGSEA come from the germline V gene. In DNA form, the CDR3 reads TGCAGCGCCAGAGGGGGGTCGGGTAATCAGCCCCAGCATTTT. Translating it yields CSARGGSGNQPQHF. The whole variable domain, remainder taken from reference TRBV29-1 and TRBJ1-5, is SAVISQKPSRDICQRGTSLTIQCQVDSQVTMMFWYRQQPGQSLTLIATANQGSEATYESGFVIDKFPISRPNLTFSTLTVSNMSPEDSSIYLCSARGGSGNQPQHFGDGTRLSIL.